A single sample is the source of the 10 T cell receptor beta chains below, sequenced in a study of blood T cell repertoires in COVID-19 (dated by TCRdb to 2020 to 2021). Library prep was done by the immunoSEQ multiplex PCR assay. TCRdb re-hosts the immuneACCESS table, in-frame sequences only. Its copies lack some clones; in the studies checked, an unresolved V gene accounts for under half of them, and the cause for the rest is not known. This sample comprises 250,000 to 300,000 clones, roughly nine tenths of them detected only once. 1.2% of the sample rests with the top ten. Sequenced material: PBMCs or T cells enriched from blood (not recorded which). These receptors were collected from a human donor in a cohort exposed to, infected with or recovered from COVID-19 (not recorded which). The donor label of this sample is uncertain.

In DNA, the CDR3 is TGTGCCAGCTCACCACCATCTAAGGGGGCTAACACTGAAGCTTTCTTT. Translating gives CASSPPSKGANTEAFF. The chain combines TRBV18 with TRBJ1-1; 7 positions match TRBD1. With V trimmed by 0 bases and J by 2 bases, 6 bases remained unmatched. The CDR3 extends over 16 amino acids. Germline V gene data show CDR1 as KGHSH and CDR2 as LQKENI.

The V gene is TRBV2, the J gene TRBJ2-1, with 12 bases lining up with TRBD2. CDR3 length: 19 residues. Germline CDR1 reads SNHLY; CDR2 reads FYNNEI. Unmatched junction bases numbered 11, after V lost 5 bases and J lost 0 bases. CDR3 residues: CASSPRPLAGGSSYNEQFF. CDR3 nucleotide sequence: TGTGCCAGCAGTCCGAGACCACTAGCGGGGGGTAGCTCCTACAATGAGCAGTTCTTC.

The count of this clone is one. V and J are TRBV29-1 and TRBJ2-2; 8 bases match TRBD2. Losses at the gene ends were 2 bases for V and 3 bases for J; bases not matched to a gene: 11. The germline gives CDR1 SQVTM, CDR2 ANQGSEA. The CDR3 runs 17 residues. The CDR3 here is CSVENHRPGGDTGELFF. DNA for the CDR3: TGCAGCGTTGAAAATCATCGTCCGGGGGGGGACACCGGGGAGCTGTTTTTT.

The genes are TRBV5-1 and TRBJ1-5; 9 bases are a match to TRBD1. The CDR3 runs to 14 residues. With 4 bases clipped from V and 6 bases from J, the junction kept 5 bases outside the gene matches. Per germline, CDR1 SGHRS and CDR2 YFSETQ. The CDR3 spells CASSLTGGIQPQHF. DNA for the CDR3: TGCGCCAGCAGCCTGACAGGGGGTATTCAGCCCCAGCATTTT.

This sequence joins TRBV27 and TRBJ1-3, with TRBD1 as a possible D gene (6 bases). CDR3 size: 15 residues. Trimming left V 2 bases short and J 0 bases short, with 8 bases between. CDR1 and CDR2 from the germline V gene are MNHEY and SMNVEV (reference sequence). The DNA of the CDR3 is TGTGCCAGCAGTTTAGGGGGCCTCTCTGGAAACACCATATATTTT. This sequence encodes CASSLGGLSGNTIYF.

The chain has TRBV7-8 and TRBJ2-2; 8 bases are a match to TRBD1. Unmatched junction bases numbered 5, after V lost 1 base and J lost 7 bases. Per germline, CDR1 SGHVS and CDR2 FQNEAQ. The CDR3 has 15 residues. The CDR3 coding sequence is TGTGCCAGCAGCTTAGGGCAGGGGGCCGGCGGGGAGCTGTTTTTT. This encodes CASSLGQGAGGELFF.

This sequence joins TRBV7-8 and TRBJ1-5, with D tentatively TRBD1 (5 bases). Trimming shortened V by 1 base and J by 1 base, and 11 bases separated the two germline ends. Per the germline V gene, CDR1 is SGHVS and CDR2 is FQNEAQ. This CDR3 region has 16 residues. CDR3 in DNA: TGTGCCAGCAGCTTAGACCAGGGATGGAGCAATCAGCCCCAGCATTTT. Amino acid sequence: CASSLDQGWSNQPQHF. Filled out from reference TRBV7-8 and TRBJ1-5, the complete variable domain reads GAGVSQSPRYKVAKRGQDVALRCDPISGHVSLFWYQQALGQGPEFLTYFQNEAQLDKSGLPSDRFFAERPEGSVSTLKIQRTQQEDSAVYLCASSLDQGWSNQPQHFGDGTRLSIL.

The chain employs TRBV7-9 and TRBJ1-2, with D unresolved. The germline V and J ends were trimmed by 5 bases and 0 bases, with 10 bases remaining between them. This CDR3 is built from 14 residues. Germline loops: CDR1 SEHNR, CDR2 FQNEAQ (reference sequence). DNA for the CDR3: TGTGCCAGCAGCAAAGACATGACTAACTATGGCTACACCTTC. Residues: CASSKDMTNYGYTF.

J is TRBJ2-7 and V is TRBV5-1; the D gene is possibly TRBD2 (5 bases). Trimming shortened V by 2 bases and J by 2 bases, and 14 bases separated the two germline ends. CDR3 size: 15 residues. Germline V gives CDR1 SGHRS, CDR2 YFSETQ. For the CDR3, the DNA is TGCGCCAGCAGCTTAAACGGGGAACCGCCCTACGAGCAGTACTTC. This encodes CASSLNGEPPYEQYF.

V and J are TRBV30 and TRBJ1-2; D ambiguous. Germline V gene data show CDR1 as GTSNPN and CDR2 as SVGIG (reference sequence). The germline V and J ends were trimmed by 3 bases and 2 bases, with 7 bases remaining between them. This CDR3 comprises 12 residues. The chain's CDR3 is CAWRAANYGYTF. CDR3 nucleotides: TGTGCCTGGAGGGCGGCGAACTATGGCTACACCTTC.